Below, 2 T cell receptor beta chains from the same sample are listed, as sequenced in a study of early T cells in non-severe SARS-CoV-2 infection. TCRdb called the 5' RACE reads again in MiXCR, with one record for every CDR3 protein. The sample holds about 62,000 distinct CDR3 sequences, 7.5% to 10% seen once. The sequenced sample was whole blood. These TCRs come from an adult who was a healthcare worker with PCR-confirmed SARS-CoV-2 infection or an uninfected control (not recorded which).

This clonotype was seen at least ten times. The V and J genes are TRBV20-1 and TRBJ2-3; D call uncertain. Germline V gives CDR1 DFQATT, CDR2 SNEGSKA (reference sequence). CDR3 size: 13 residues. Trimming removed 3 bases at V and 0 bases at J, with 7 bases between. The chain's CDR3 is CSASNPSTDTQYF. The CDR3 DNA reads as TGCAGTGCTAGTAATCCTAGCACAGATACGCAGTATTTT.

This sequence joins TRBV20-1 and TRBJ1-5; a possible D gene is TRBD1 (6 bases). The CDR3 has 13 amino acids. V lost 3 bases and J lost 3, with 9 bases in between. The germline gives CDR1 DFQATT, CDR2 SNEGSKA (reference sequence). The CDR3 spells CSASQGFNQPQHF. CDR3 nucleotides: TGCAGTGCTAGCCAGGGGTTCAATCAGCCCCAGCATTTT.